The text below deals with one T cell receptor (beta chain). V trimming: 4 bases; J trimming: 5 bases; junction bases outside the gene matches: 10. The length of the CDR3 is 16 residues. CDR1 and CDR2 (germline): SGHDT, YYEEEE. This sample stems from a study of blood T cell repertoires in COVID-19. Study-level background: Specimens from acute and convalescent COVID-19 originated in the United States, Italy and Spain.

Original methodology: Cell counts per sample came from amplifying reference gene primers. The protocol was immunoSEQ multiplex PCR, while the TCRdb copy is restricted to in-frame clones and leaves out a portion. V, J and clone size are taken as reported in that table, and D and trimming were inferred from the DNA itself. The sample yields 100,000 to 150,000 clones, 86% seen once. Seattle patients were enrolled during active infection and followed longitudinally. This receptor was obtained from a woman in her sixties or seventies with COVID-19, enrolled during active disease. The chain is built from TRBV5-6 and TRBJ2-1; 9 bases match TRBD2. The sequenced sample consisted of peripheral blood. This CDR3 reads CASSPRVAGANNEQFF. The DNA of the CDR3 is TGTGCCAGCAGCCCCCGGGTAGCGGGGGCCAACAATGAGCAGTTCTTC.